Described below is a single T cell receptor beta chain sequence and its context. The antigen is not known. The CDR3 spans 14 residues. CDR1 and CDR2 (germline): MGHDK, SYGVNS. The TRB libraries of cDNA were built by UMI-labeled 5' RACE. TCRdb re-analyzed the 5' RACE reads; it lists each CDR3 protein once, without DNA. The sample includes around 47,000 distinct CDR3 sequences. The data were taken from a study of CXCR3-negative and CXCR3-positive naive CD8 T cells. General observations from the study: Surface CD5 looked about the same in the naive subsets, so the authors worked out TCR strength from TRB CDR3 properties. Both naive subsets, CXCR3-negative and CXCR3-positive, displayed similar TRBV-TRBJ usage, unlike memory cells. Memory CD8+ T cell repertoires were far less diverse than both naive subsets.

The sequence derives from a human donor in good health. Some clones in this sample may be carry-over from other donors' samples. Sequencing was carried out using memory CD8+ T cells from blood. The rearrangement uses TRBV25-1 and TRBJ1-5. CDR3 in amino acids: CASSSWEGNQPQHF. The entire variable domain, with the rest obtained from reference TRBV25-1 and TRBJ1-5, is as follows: EADIYQTPRYLVIGTGKKITLECSQTMGHDKMYWYQQDPGMELHLIHYSYGVNSTEKGDLSSESTVSRIRTEHFPLTLESARPSHTSQYLCASSSWEGNQPQHFGDGTRLSIL.